This section outlines one TCR beta chain sequence together with its context. The antigen remains undetermined. DNA at about 0.2 ug, 25,000 to 30,000 T cell genomes, went into sorted-subset replicate PCRs. Authors' analysis steps: Junction-only sequences without quality scores came from ImmunoSEQ, so filtering differed. Using immunoSEQ multiplex PCR, the repertoire was profiled, and TCRdb retains in-frame clones only, with some absent. The V and J calls and clone size are taken from that table; D and trimming were inferred from the DNA. The sample shows about 330,000 clones, around 67% of them seen only once. The data were taken from a study of shared clonotypes between healthy human individuals. Study information: A few men and a couple of women, aged 18 to 49, were donors. General study results and limits: Richness estimates generally favored naive over memory subsets.

Per germline, CDR1 LGHNA and CDR2 YSLEER. The CDR3 has 13 amino acids. Trimming cost V 3 bases and J 3 bases; bases outside gene matches: 1. The origin of this receptor is a young man in good health. Sequencing input: memory CD4+ T cells sorted from blood. Subset in this sample: CD45RA-negative fraction. The rearrangement links TRBV4-3 to TRBJ2-7; TRBD1 agrees at 8 bases. In nucleotides, the CDR3 is TGCGCCAGCAGCCAGGACAGGGACTACGAGCAGTACTTC. Translated: CASSQDRDYEQYF.